The 21 T cell receptor beta chains reported below all come from one sample, sequenced in a study of control samples from healthy donors and cancer patients. TCRdb's copy holds only in-frame clones and misses some; the assay was immunoSEQ multiplex PCR. The sample lists 90,000 to 130,000 clones; about 80% were seen once. Sequenced input: blood. All receptors come from a man between 18 and 29 years old in good health.

This clone has just a few counts. The V gene is TRBV5-4, the J gene TRBJ2-2; D perhaps matches TRBD1 (6 bases). The germline gives CDR1 SGHNT, CDR2 YYREEE (reference sequence). Between the trimmed V and J ends, which lost 3 bases and 8 bases, there was a span of 17 bases. The CDR3 consists of 15 residues. The CDR3 bases are TGTGCCAGCAGCTCCTCAGGGGACCTCACGGGGGAGCTGTTTTTT. Translated: CASSSSGDLTGELFF.

The genes are TRBV5-1 and TRBJ2-1, with 7 bases matching TRBD2. The germline V gene has CDR1 SGHRS and CDR2 YFSETQ. J was trimmed by 5 bases and V by 3 bases; bases with no gene match: 8. The CDR3 runs to 15 residues. CDR3 protein: CASSSYRDYNNEQFF. The CDR3 nucleotides are TGCGCCAGCAGCTCGTACCGGGACTATAACAATGAGCAGTTCTTC.

The chain joins TRBV11-2 to TRBJ1-1; D unclear. CDR3 length: 14 residues. V was shortened by 8 bases and J by 0 bases, with 13 bases between the two germline ends. Germline CDR1 SGHAT, CDR2 FQNNGV. The CDR3 here is CASLKAELNTEAFF. CDR3 in DNA: TGTGCCAGCTTAAAGGCGGAATTGAACACTGAAGCTTTCTTT.

This clone was seen a few times. This chain links TRBV3-1 (or the pseudogene TRBV3-2) with TRBJ2-7; D uncertain. V lost 4 bases to trimming and J lost 0 bases, with 13 bases between them. The CDR3 covers 15 residues. From germline, CDR1 is LGHDT and CDR2 YNNKEL (reference sequence). The CDR3 region is CASSPTVGSSYEQYV. CDR3 in DNA: TGTGCCAGCAGCCCCACGGTAGGAAGCTCCTACGAGCAGTACGTC.

The rearrangement links TRBV6-5 to TRBJ2-3, with 7 bases identical to TRBD1. The J segment lost 9 bases and the V segment lost 6 bases, leaving 6 bases of the junction unmatched. Germline V gene sequence: CDR1 MNHEY, CDR2 SVGAGI. CDR3 length: 12 residues. The CDR3 nucleotides are TGTGCCAGCAGCCTACAGGGGTACACGCAGTATTTT. This gives the protein CASSLQGYTQYF.

This chain links TRBV2 with TRBJ1-2; D gene unclear. The CDR3 sequence is 12 residues long. Trimming left V 6 bases short and J 4 bases short, with 9 bases between. Germline V gene sequence: CDR1 SNHLY, CDR2 FYNNEI. The CDR3, as DNA: TGTGCCAGCAGCCGGGCGGCCTATGGCTACACCTTC. As protein: CASSRAAYGYTF.

The chain is built from TRBV2 and TRBJ2-7; TRBD1 agrees at 10 bases. Trimming cost V 2 bases and J 1 base; bases outside gene matches: 11. The CDR3 covers 18 residues. Germline loops: CDR1 SNHLY, CDR2 FYNNEI. CDR3 bases: TGTGCCAGCAGTGAAAGGGGGGGACAGGGGCTGTATTCCTACGAGCAGTACTTC. As protein: CASSERGGQGLYSYEQYF.

The DNA of the CDR3 is TGTGCCAGCACCCCGGACAGGGAACTCATCTACACCTTC. It codes for CASTPDRELIYTF. This chain links TRBV6-5 with TRBJ1-2; 8 nucleotides agree with TRBD1. CDR1 is MNHEY, CDR2 SVGAGI, per germline. The CDR3 length is 13 residues. V lost 7 bases, J lost 10 bases, and 11 bases stayed unmatched.

The J gene is TRBJ1-2, the V gene TRBV20-1, with D uncertain. CDR1 and CDR2 (germline): DFQATT, SNEGSKA (reference sequence). The CDR3 has 13 residues. Trimming left V 3 bases short and J 4 bases short, with 12 bases between. The CDR3 here is CSASGPTAYGYTF. The CDR3 DNA follows: TGCAGTGCTAGTGGGCCAACGGCCTATGGCTACACCTTC.

The V gene is TRBV2, the J gene TRBJ2-1, with D possibly TRBD1 on 6 matching bases. Between the trimmed V and J ends, which lost 3 bases and 4 bases, there was a span of 10 bases. The CDR3 totals 14 residues. CDR1 and CDR2 from the germline V gene are SNHLY and FYNNEI. The CDR3 is CASSDRQGYNEQFF. CDR3 bases: TGTGCCAGCAGTGATAGGCAGGGGTACAATGAGCAGTTCTTC. The entire variable domain, with the rest obtained from reference TRBV2 and TRBJ2-1, is as follows: EPEVTQTPSHQVTQMGQEVILRCVPISNHLYFYWYRQILGQKVEFLVSFYNNEISEKSEIFDDQFSVERPDGSNFTLKIRSTKLEDSAMYFCASSDRQGYNEQFFGPGTRLTVL.

The chain recombines TRBV9 with TRBJ1-4, with D unclear. Germline V gene sequence: CDR1 SGDLS, CDR2 YYNGEE. The CDR3 has 15 residues. The V end was cut by 0 bases, the J end by 8 bases, with 14 bases between. The CDR3 DNA sequence: TGTGCCAGCAGCGTAGGTAGCAGCTGGAGCGAAAAACTGTTTTTT. Its translation is CASSVGSSWSEKLFF.

This clone was picked up one time. One end of the junction varies from germline; a read error may be responsible. This sequence joins TRBV18 and TRBJ1-2; 7 nucleotides line up with TRBD1. The germline CDR1 and CDR2 sequences are KGHSH and LQKENI. The CDR3 sequence is 15 residues long. This CDR3 is CASSPPGQRRYGYTF. CDR3 coding DNA: TGTGCCAGCTCACCACCGGGACAGCGCCGTTATGGGTACACCTTC.

The gene calls are TRBV4-1 and TRBJ2-5, with TRBD2 identical over 9 bases. J gave up 2 bases and V 0 bases, and 7 bases lay outside the gene matches. This CDR3 has 17 amino acids. CDR1 and CDR2 from the germline V gene are MGHRA and YSYEKL. The CDR3 nucleotides are TGCGCCAGCAGCCAAGATAGGTCTAGCGGGGTACAAGAGACCCAGTACTTC. Encoded protein: CASSQDRSSGVQETQYF.

The chain joins TRBV29-1 to TRBJ2-5; 8 bases line up with TRBD1. This CDR3 has 13 amino acids. V was clipped by 8 bases and J by 0 bases; unmatched bases: 5. CDR1 is SQVTM and CDR2 is ANQGSEA in the germline V gene. CDR3 amino acids: CSHTGGYQETQYF. In DNA form, the CDR3 reads TGCAGCCATACAGGGGGGTACCAAGAGACCCAGTACTTC.

The chain is built from TRBV5-1 and TRBJ2-3; 7 bases match TRBD1. In germline, CDR1 is SGHRS, CDR2 YFSETQ. The V segment lost 4 bases and the J segment 0 bases; nucleotides outside the gene matches: 5. The CDR3 has 15 amino acids. CDR3 in DNA: TGCGCCAGCAGCCGACAGGGCGGAAGCACAGATACGCAGTATTTT. Its translation is CASSRQGGSTDTQYF.

CDR3 residues: CASSVRWGTARQETQYF. The CDR3 nucleotides read TGTGCCAGCAGTGTGAGGTGGGGAACAGCTCGACAAGAGACCCAGTACTTC. The chain has TRBV2 and TRBJ2-5, with D uncertain. This CDR3 has 17 residues. Germline V CDR1 and CDR2: SNHLY, FYNNEI. With 4 bases removed from V and 2 bases from J, the gap between germline ends came to 20 bases.

This chain connects TRBV9 to TRBJ2-2; D ambiguous. The CDR3 extends over 9 amino acids. Per the germline V gene, CDR1 is SGDLS and CDR2 is YYNGEE. V shed 4 bases and J shed 11 bases, with 3 bases lying between them. CDR3 nucleotides: TGTGCCAGCAGCCCCGAGCTGTTTTTT. This translates into CASSPELFF.

The chain has TRBV5-1 and TRBJ1-1; TRBD1 agrees at 9 bases. CDR3 size: 17 residues. Trimming at V came to 4 bases and at J to 3 bases, leaving 13 bases not matched to a gene. Germline CDR1 is SGHRS and CDR2 is YFSETQ. The CDR3 protein is CASSQGTGFSIDTEAFF. DNA of the CDR3: TGCGCCAGCAGCCAAGGGACAGGGTTTAGTATAGACACTGAAGCTTTCTTT.

The chain recombines TRBV7-9 with TRBJ1-1; D is uncertain. The CDR3 runs to 14 residues. V lost 5 bases, J lost 1 base, and 11 bases lay in between. The germline CDR1 and CDR2 sequences are SEHNR and FQNEAQ (reference sequence). The CDR3: CASSPPLGNTEAFF. The DNA for the CDR3 is TGTGCCAGCAGCCCACCGCTGGGGAACACTGAAGCTTTCTTT. Variable domain in full (rest from reference TRBV7-9 and TRBJ1-1): DTGVSQNPRHKITKRGQNVTFRCDPISEHNRLYWYRQTLGQGPEFLTYFQNEAQLEKSRLLSDRFSAERPKGSFSTLEIQRTEQGDSAMYLCASSPPLGNTEAFFGQGTRLTVV.

This chain connects TRBV24-1 to TRBJ2-2; 11 bases fit TRBD1. The CDR3 is 16 residues long. Germline-derived CDR1 and CDR2 are KGHDR and SFDVKD. With V trimmed by 9 bases and J by 0 bases, 5 bases remained unmatched. CDR3 in amino acids: CATSGTGGSNTGELFF. In nucleotides, the CDR3 is TGTGCCACCTCTGGGACAGGGGGTTCGAACACCGGGGAGCTGTTTTTT.

The chain recombines TRBV6-1 with TRBJ2-1; D unresolved. This CDR3 has 12 amino acids. Looked up from germline, CDR1 is MNHNS and CDR2 is SASEGT. V shed 2 bases and J shed 9 bases, with 8 bases lying between them. CDR3 coding DNA: TGTGCCAGCAGTGAAACGTATTCTGAGCAGTTCTTC. Translation: CASSETYSEQFF.